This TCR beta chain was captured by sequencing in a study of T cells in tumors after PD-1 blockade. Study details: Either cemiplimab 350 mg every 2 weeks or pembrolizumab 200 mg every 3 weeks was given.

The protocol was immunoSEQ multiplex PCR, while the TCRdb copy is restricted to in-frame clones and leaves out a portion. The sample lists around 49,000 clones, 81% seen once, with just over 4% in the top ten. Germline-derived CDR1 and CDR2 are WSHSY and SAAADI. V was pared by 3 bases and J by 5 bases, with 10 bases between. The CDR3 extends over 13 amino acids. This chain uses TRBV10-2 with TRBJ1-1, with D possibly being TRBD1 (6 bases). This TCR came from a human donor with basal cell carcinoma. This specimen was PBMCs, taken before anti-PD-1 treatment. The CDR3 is CASSDAGATEAFF. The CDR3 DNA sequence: TGCGCCAGCAGTGACGCAGGGGCGACTGAAGCTTTCTTT.